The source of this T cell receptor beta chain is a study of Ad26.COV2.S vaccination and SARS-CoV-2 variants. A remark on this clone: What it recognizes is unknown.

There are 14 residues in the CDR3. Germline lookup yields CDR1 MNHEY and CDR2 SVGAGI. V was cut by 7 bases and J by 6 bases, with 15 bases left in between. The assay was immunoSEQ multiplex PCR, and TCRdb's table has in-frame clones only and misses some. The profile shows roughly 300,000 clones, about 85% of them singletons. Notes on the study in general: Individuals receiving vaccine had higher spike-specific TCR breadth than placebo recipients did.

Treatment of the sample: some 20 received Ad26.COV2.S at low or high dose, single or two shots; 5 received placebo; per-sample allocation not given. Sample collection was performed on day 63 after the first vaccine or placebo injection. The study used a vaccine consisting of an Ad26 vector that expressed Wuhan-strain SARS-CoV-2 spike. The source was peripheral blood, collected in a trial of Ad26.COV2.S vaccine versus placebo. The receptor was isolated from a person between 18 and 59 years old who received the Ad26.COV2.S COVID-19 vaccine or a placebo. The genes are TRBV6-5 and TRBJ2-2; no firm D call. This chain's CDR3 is CASTTKGFPGELFF. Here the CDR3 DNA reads TGTGCCAGCACCACGAAGGGATTCCCCGGGGAGCTGTTTTTT.